Below are 24 T cell receptor beta chains sequenced from a single sample in a study of cytomegalovirus exposure and HLA in healthy donors. In the PCR, 60 Vbeta and 13 Jbeta primers were used. Profiling relied on immunoSEQ multiplex PCR, and the TCRdb table lists in-frame clones only, not all of them. Seen in this sample are 65,000 to 95,000 clones; the ten most common clones hold about 4.6%. The sample taken for sequencing was PBMCs. Receptors were obtained from a man aged 30-40 years in good health and CMV-seronegative.

Turning to this clone: The same CDR3 arises from other DNA sequences in this sample as well. This rearrangement joins TRBV5-8 to TRBJ2-7; 8 bases map to TRBD1. There are 14 residues in the CDR3. Germline CDR1 and CDR2: SGHTS and YDEGEE. V lost 4 bases to trimming and J lost 3 bases; unmatched junction nucleotides: 6. CDR3 in DNA: TGTGCCAGCAGCCCTCGGACAGGGAGCTACGAGCAGTACTTC. This gives the protein CASSPRTGSYEQYF.

The chain carries TRBV6-1 and TRBJ1-5; 7 positions match TRBD1. V shed 4 bases and J 3 bases; nucleotides not matched to a gene: 9. The CDR3 has 16 amino acids. CDR1 MNHNS and CDR2 SASEGT come from the germline V gene. The CDR3 reads CASSGKGGAYNQPQHF. Written as DNA, the CDR3 is TGTGCCAGCAGTGGGAAAGGGGGCGCTTACAATCAGCCCCAGCATTTT.

This chain connects TRBV7-2 to TRBJ1-2; no reliable D call. CDR3 size: 15 residues. Germline V gene lookup returns CDR1 SGHTA and CDR2 FQGNSA. The ends were cut back, 1 base at V and 3 bases at J, with 12 bases in the middle. The CDR3 DNA sequence: TGTGCCAGCAGCTTAGGGGCAGCACAGTACTATGGCTACACCTTC. Translating gives CASSLGAAQYYGYTF. The variable domain in full, with the rest retrieved from reference TRBV7-2 and TRBJ1-2, is GAGVSQSPSNKVTEKGKDVELRCDPISGHTALYWYRQSLGQGLEFLIYFQGNSAPDKSGLPSDRFSAERTGGSVSTLTIQRTQQEDSAVYLCASSLGAAQYYGYTFGSGTRLTVV.

The gene calls are TRBV5-6 and TRBJ1-3; perhaps TRBD1 as D (5 bases). This CDR3 spans 14 amino acids. Germline V lookup: CDR1 SGHDT, CDR2 YYEEEE. The V gene lost 3 bases and the J gene lost 0 bases, with 7 bases spanning the gap. CDR3 in amino acids: CASSWGDSGNTIYF. The CDR3 nucleotides read TGTGCCAGCAGCTGGGGGGACTCTGGAAACACCATATATTTT.

This chain links TRBV7-3 with TRBJ2-2; TRBD2 aligns across 13 bases. Germline CDR1 reads SGHTA; CDR2 reads FQGTGA. V was pared by 4 bases and J by 6 bases, with 17 bases of the junction left unmatched. CDR3 length: 20 amino acids. This chain's CDR3 is CASSSKGTSGDLWGAGELFF. CDR3 DNA sequence: TGTGCCAGCAGCTCCAAGGGGACTAGCGGGGACCTCTGGGGGGCCGGGGAGCTGTTTTTT.

The chain recombines TRBV5-1 with TRBJ1-1, with 8 bases identical to TRBD1. The germline gives CDR1 SGHRS, CDR2 YFSETQ. The CDR3 is 15 amino acids. With 3 bases clipped from V and 0 bases from J, the junction kept 4 bases outside the gene matches. CDR3 nucleotide sequence: TGCGCCAGCAGCTCCACAGGGGGTATGAACACTGAAGCTTTCTTT. Protein: CASSSTGGMNTEAFF.

The chain carries TRBV7-2 and TRBJ1-2; TRBD1 is a possible D gene (6 bases). The germline V gene encodes CDR1 SGHTA and CDR2 FQGNSA. The CDR3 covers 14 residues. V dropped 5 bases and J dropped 4 bases, with 14 bases sitting between them. The CDR3 loop reads CASSRSTGGYGYTF. The CDR3 DNA reads as TGTGCCAGCAGCCGATCGACAGGCGGCTATGGCTACACCTTC.

The chain uses TRBV29-1 and TRBJ2-3; 12 bases are shared with TRBD2. The ends lost 6 bases at V and 6 bases at J; junction bases unmatched: 1. Germline V lookup: CDR1 SQVTM, CDR2 ANQGSEA. The CDR3 loop spans 12 amino acids. Here the CDR3 DNA reads TGCAGCGTGGGGACTAGCGGGGATACGCAGTATTTT. Amino acid sequence: CSVGTSGDTQYF.

The V gene is TRBV7-9, the J gene TRBJ2-2; 9 bases line up with TRBD2. Per germline, CDR1 SEHNR and CDR2 FQNEAQ (reference sequence). This CDR3 spans 16 amino acids. The ends lost 5 bases at V and 6 bases at J; junction bases unmatched: 10. The CDR3 protein is CASSPPVAGEAGELFF. DNA for the CDR3: TGTGCCAGCAGCCCCCCCGTAGCGGGGGAGGCCGGGGAGCTGTTTTTT.

V is TRBV11-3 and J is TRBJ2-1; weak D call: TRBD1 (6 bases). Germline CDR1 SGHNT, CDR2 YENEEA. Deletions cut 7 bases from V and 7 bases from J, with 17 bases between. The CDR3 has 14 amino acids. For the CDR3, the DNA is TGTGCCAGCAATAGGGATACAGGGTTTAATGAGCAGTTCTTC. As protein: CASNRDTGFNEQFF.

The chain recombines TRBV27 with TRBJ1-5; a weak D match, TRBD1 (6 bases). Trimming removed 3 bases at V and 2 bases at J, with 11 bases between. Looked up from germline, CDR1 is MNHEY and CDR2 is SMNVEV (reference sequence). The CDR3 runs to 15 residues. The CDR3 DNA reads as TGTGCCAGCAGTTTGGTACAGGGAGGCAATCAGCCCCAGCATTTT. This translates into CASSLVQGGNQPQHF.

This sequence joins TRBV4-1 and TRBJ2-1; 10 bases fit TRBD2. The CDR3 spans 15 residues. Trimming at V came to 6 bases and at J to 2 bases, leaving 4 bases not matched to a gene. CDR1 MGHRA and CDR2 YSYEKL come from the germline V gene. Here the CDR3 reads CASSRLAGPYNEQFF. Here the CDR3 DNA reads TGCGCCAGCAGTAGACTAGCGGGTCCCTACAATGAGCAGTTCTTC.

The chain joins TRBV6-4 to TRBJ1-1; a weak D match, TRBD1 (6 bases). V was shortened by 9 bases and J by 6 bases, with 14 bases between the two germline ends. The CDR3 contains 12 residues. Germline CDR1 and CDR2: MRHNA and SNTAGT. The chain's CDR3 is CARHPRGAEAFF. For the CDR3, the DNA is TGTGCCAGGCATCCCAGGGGAGCTGAAGCTTTCTTT.

This rearrangement joins TRBV4-3 to TRBJ2-1; 8 bases line up with TRBD2. Germline lookup yields CDR1 LGHNA and CDR2 YSLEER. This CDR3 is built from 14 residues. V lost 0 bases and J lost 16; bases outside the gene matches: 11. CDR3 sequence reads: CASSQDEAAGVSFF. The DNA of the CDR3 is TGCGCCAGCAGCCAAGATGAGGCAGCGGGAGTTTCCTTCTTC.

The V and J genes are TRBV4-1 and TRBJ2-7; 10 bases are shared with TRBD1. The germline CDR1 and CDR2 sequences are MGHRA and YSYEKL. This CDR3 comprises 17 residues. With V trimmed by 3 bases and J by 7 bases, 15 bases remained unmatched. CDR3 DNA sequence: TGCGCCAGCAGCCACCTGACCTCGGGACAGGGGATAGGGGAGCAGTACTTC. Translated: CASSHLTSGQGIGEQYF.

Here the CDR3 reads CASSSQGLFTDTQYF. As DNA, the CDR3 is TGTGCCAGCAGTTCGCAGGGTCTCTTCACAGATACGCAGTATTTT. This chain joins TRBV27 and TRBJ2-3; perhaps TRBD1 as D (5 bases). This CDR3 has 15 residues. V gave up 4 bases and J gave up 2 bases, with 13 bases separating them. Germline loops: CDR1 MNHEY, CDR2 SMNVEV (reference sequence).

The chain combines TRBV6-5 with TRBJ2-3; 7 bases agree with TRBD1. Per germline, CDR1 MNHEY and CDR2 SVGAGI. The ends lost 2 bases at V and 0 bases at J; junction bases unmatched: 2. This CDR3 contains 15 residues. CDR3 loop: CASSYTGQSTDTQYF. The CDR3 coding sequence is TGTGCCAGCAGTTACACGGGACAGAGCACAGATACGCAGTATTTT.

The chain is built from TRBV5-4 and TRBJ1-5; no definite D call. Trimming shortened V by 0 bases and J by 5 bases, and 12 bases separated the two germline ends. CDR3 length: 15 residues. Germline lookup yields CDR1 SGHNT and CDR2 YYREEE (reference sequence). The CDR3 reads CASSLGGFADQPQHF. The CDR3 DNA sequence: TGTGCCAGCAGCTTGGGCGGGTTCGCGGATCAGCCCCAGCATTTT.

The chain carries TRBV5-1 and TRBJ1-2, with 7 nucleotides matching TRBD1. The V segment lost 4 bases and the J segment 5 bases; nucleotides outside the gene matches: 5. Germline V gene data show CDR1 as SGHRS and CDR2 as YFSETQ. CDR3 length: 13 residues. This chain's CDR3 is CASSGGTDYGYTF. CDR3 sequence (DNA): TGCGCCAGCAGCGGCGGGACAGATTATGGCTACACCTTC.

The chain carries TRBV5-1 and TRBJ1-4, with D perhaps TRBD1 (5 bases). Germline V gene sequence: CDR1 SGHRS, CDR2 YFSETQ. The CDR3 sequence is 14 residues long. The germline V and J ends were trimmed by 0 bases and 4 bases, with 7 bases remaining between them. CDR3 sequence (DNA): TGCGCCAGCAGCTTGGAAGGGGATAATGAAAAACTGTTTTTT. This codes for CASSLEGDNEKLFF.

The chain has TRBV20-1 and TRBJ2-7; D gene unclear. Germline-derived CDR1 and CDR2 are DFQATT and SNEGSKA (reference sequence). The CDR3 loop spans 11 amino acids. Trimming took 6 bases from V and 2 from J, leaving 8 bases between them. The CDR3 loop reads CSATDTYEQYF. The CDR3 region has the DNA TGCAGTGCGACTGATACCTACGAGCAGTACTTC.

CDR3 bases: TGCGCCAGCAGCTTGGCCGGCGGTGAAAAACTGTTTTTT. Residues: CASSLAGGEKLFF. V is TRBV5-1 and J is TRBJ1-4; D unresolved. The CDR3 sequence is 13 residues long. From germline, CDR1 is SGHRS and CDR2 YFSETQ. The V end was cut by 0 bases, the J end by 7 bases, with 7 bases between.

The gene calls are TRBV15 and TRBJ1-2; 8 nucleotides line up with TRBD1. Germline CDR1 is LNHNV and CDR2 is YYDKDF (reference sequence). V shed 9 bases, J shed 5 bases, and the junction held 5 bases outside the gene matches. The CDR3 consists of 12 residues. The DNA of the CDR3 is TGTGCCACAAAAGACAGGGGATATGGCTACACCTTC. This sequence encodes CATKDRGYGYTF.

The rearrangement joins TRBV6-5 to TRBJ2-7; 9 bases align to TRBD2. The CDR3 sequence is 15 residues long. V gave up 2 bases and J gave up 3 bases; unmatched junction bases: 5. Germline CDR1 MNHEY, CDR2 SVGAGI. The chain's CDR3 is CASSYAGGAFYEQYF. In nucleotides, the CDR3 is TGTGCCAGCAGTTACGCGGGGGGGGCCTTCTACGAGCAGTACTTC.